A selection of T cell receptor beta chains follows, all from one sample in a study of OX40 agonist ivuxolimab in advanced cancers. Profiled with immunoSEQ multiplex PCR; TCRdb holds only in-frame clones, not every one. The sample contains roughly 36,000 clones, roughly 80% of which appear only once. Source: CD4+ or CD8+ T cells sorted from blood, taken in a trial of the OX40 agonist ivuxolimab. These receptor sequences come from an adult with an advanced solid tumor such as melanoma, head and neck, liver or kidney cancer. CDR3s leave out the opening cysteine and the closing phenylalanine or tryptophan. Fields, in order: J gene, V gene, CDR3 protein.

TRBJ1-5,TRBV5-5,ASSSLREGQPQH
TRBJ1-1,TRBV9,ASSVAGRDTEAF
TRBJ2-7,TRBV7-9,ASSSLAGTSYEQY
TRBJ2-1,TRBV4-1,ASSQAPTSVYNEQF
TRBJ2-7,TRBV10-2,ASRPGGSSYEQY
TRBJ2-5,TRBV29-1,SVDAYWTSGGEETQY
TRBJ2-6,TRBV28,ASRPLVTGANVLT
TRBJ2-1,TRBV2,ASSVREFEQF
TRBJ1-6,TRBV2,ASSVGQANSPLH
TRBJ2-2,TRBV19,ASRWDRGGTGELF
TRBJ2-7,TRBV6-1,ASRTGVGEQY
TRBJ1-6,TRBV28,ASNRGSYNSPLH
TRBJ1-6,TRBV27,ASSLTLRREPLH
TRBJ1-1,TRBV6-1,ASIRAATEAF
TRBJ1-5,TRBV18,ASSLSHRGNQPQH
TRBJ2-1,TRBV4-3,ASSQDHAPGLNEQF
TRBJ1-6,TRBV7-9,ASSLWSSYNSPLH
TRBJ1-6,TRBV7-9,ASSTQGGNSPLH
TRBJ1-4,TRBV28,ASRSSTNEKLF
TRBJ1-2,TRBV2,ASSGTARSYGYT
TRBJ2-1,TRBV2,ASSPTSSNEQF
TRBJ1-3,TRBV9,ASSEPGGTGNTIY
TRBJ1-4,TRBV28,ASSRQGATNEKLF
TRBJ2-7,TRBV14,ASSRLSGTGTYEQY
-,TRBV25-1,ASSENYEQY
TRBJ2-5,TRBV5-1,ASSLASRPIQETQY
TRBJ2-7,TRBV5-1,ASSLDLGRFDEQY
TRBJ1-5,TRBV6-4,ASIPVDREQPQH
TRBJ1-2,TRBV29-1,SVGPQQGYGYT
TRBJ1-2,TRBV7-9,ASSSLGGQGTYGYT
TRBJ2-2,TRBV19,ASSIRDRGHPGELF
TRBJ2-5,TRBV30,AWSVTSETQY
TRBJ2-3,TRBV7-3,ASSWTSTDTQY
TRBJ2-7,TRBV6-5,ASSSTGGNEQY
TRBJ2-5,TRBV30,AWRTSGGETQY
TRBJ2-1,TRBV11-1,SSGRASISEQF
TRBJ2-7,TRBV6-1,ASRGGQLYEQY
TRBJ2-7,TRBV19,ASTPGGGYTYEQY
TRBJ2-1,TRBV27,ASSFELANEQF
TRBJ2-7,TRBV6-5,ASSYTVQNYEQY
TRBJ2-3,TRBV11-2,ASSLGALPVTDTQY
TRBJ1-2,TRBV28,ASSSTAIYGYT